One sample yielded the 6 T cell receptor beta chains listed below, sequenced in a study of a mutant IDH1 vaccine in newly diagnosed glioma (dated by TCRdb to about 2021). The time point label, read with the paper, signifies: week 11, during vaccination. A 20-mer mutant IDH1 peptide at 300 micrograms in Montanide made up each vaccine dose, which was injected subcutaneously together with topical imiquimod. The library relied on the immunoSEQ multiplex PCR assay. TCRdb retrieved this table from immuneACCESS and kept in-frame rearrangements only. Not all clones are present; in checked studies, unresolved V genes account for under half, and no reason is known for the remainder. This sample gives just over 35,000 clones in total; about four fifths of them show up just once. The ten largest clones add up to about 14% of the sample. Which antigens these TCRs recognize remains unknown. Sample: peripheral blood mononuclear cells (PBMCs), taken from a glioma patient whose treatment included an IDH1 peptide vaccine. The receptor set was obtained from a woman in her thirties with glioma. Some clones in this sample may be carry-over from other donors' samples.

The chain uses TRBV11-2 and TRBJ2-7; the D gene is possibly TRBD1 (6 bases). This CDR3 is built from 15 residues. V was clipped by 1 base and J by 2 bases, with 12 bases between them. Germline V gene data show CDR1 as SGHAT and CDR2 as FQNNGV. The CDR3 reads CASSLVAGAAYEQYF. In nucleotides, the CDR3 is TGTGCCAGCAGCTTAGTAGCAGGGGCGGCCTACGAGCAGTACTTC.

The V gene is TRBV27, the J gene TRBJ1-5; no reliable D call. CDR3 length: 15 residues. The ends were cut back, 6 bases at V and 2 bases at J, with 14 bases in the middle. In germline, CDR1 is MNHEY, CDR2 SMNVEV (reference sequence). The CDR3 is CASRVSGVGNQPQHF. The CDR3 bases are TGTGCCAGCAGGGTATCCGGGGTCGGCAATCAGCCCCAGCATTTT.

This clone appeared once. V usage is TRBV5-8 and J usage is TRBJ1-2, with D uncertain. The CDR3 is made up of 13 amino acids. Germline V CDR1 and CDR2: SGHTS, YDEGEE. Trimming removed 6 bases from V and 7 bases from J, with 16 bases in between. The CDR3 here is CASTLSIAVGYTF. As DNA, the CDR3 is TGTGCCAGCACCCTCTCTATAGCTGTTGGCTACACCTTC.

A single count supports this clone. The genes are TRBV7-8 and TRBJ2-7; 7 bases align to TRBD1. CDR3 length: 15 amino acids. Germline CDR1 SGHVS, CDR2 FQNEAQ. The V and J ends lost 5 bases and 4 bases, in that order; junction bases with no gene match: 11. CDR3 sequence (DNA): TGTGCCAGCAGCCCTAATCCGGGACAGACTTACGAGCAGTACTTC. It is translated as CASSPNPGQTYEQYF. The variable domain in full, with the rest retrieved from reference TRBV7-8 and TRBJ2-7, is GAGVSQSPRYKVAKRGQDVALRCDPISGHVSLFWYQQALGQGPEFLTYFQNEAQLDKSGLPSDRFFAERPEGSVSTLKIQRTQQEDSAVYLCASSPNPGQTYEQYFGPGTRLTVT.

The rearrangement uses TRBV5-4 and TRBJ2-7, with 13 bases aligning to TRBD2. The CDR3 runs to 20 residues. CDR1 is SGHNT, CDR2 YYREEE, per germline (reference sequence). Trimming removed 0 bases from V and 2 bases from J; junction bases left unmatched: 14. This CDR3 is CASSLVGTSGKPSQPYEQYF. The CDR3 DNA reads as TGTGCCAGCAGCTTGGTGGGGACTAGCGGGAAACCTTCCCAGCCCTACGAGCAGTACTTC.

The CDR3 sequence is CASSLVGGYAFF. For the CDR3, the DNA is TGTGCCAGCAGCTTGGTAGGGGGCTATGCTTTCTTT. V is TRBV5-4 and J is TRBJ1-1; 7 bases agree with TRBD1. Germline V gene lookup returns CDR1 SGHNT and CDR2 YYREEE (reference sequence). The CDR3 spans 12 residues. J lost 11 bases, V lost 0 bases, and 4 bases had no gene match.